The clone carrying this T cell receptor beta chain has just a few counts. As yet, its antigen is unknown. The CDR3 is 15 amino acids. Germline V gene lookup returns CDR1 DFQATT and CDR2 SNEGSKA (reference sequence). The germline V and J ends were trimmed by 3 bases and 3 bases, with 15 bases remaining between them. Incorporated into the TCR beta cDNA libraries were unique molecular identifiers, which served to reduce PCR and sequencing biases. TCRdb re-analysed the PCR reads in MiXCR, keeping a single row per CDR3 protein. The sample lists about 760,000 distinct CDR3 sequences, 25% to 30% occurring once. This record belongs to a study of post-analysis software for immune sequencing data. The wider study: Relapsing-remitting, secondary progressive and progressive-relapsing multiple sclerosis were all included among the disease courses. The study's findings and limits: Controls had lower frequencies than patients of five TRBV segments, which included TRBV5-6, TRBV5-1 and TRBV20-1.

The origin of this receptor is a girl between 5 and 17 years old with multiple sclerosis. The chain combines TRBV20-1 with TRBJ2-1; TRBD1 or TRBD2 may be the D gene (5 bases each). What was sequenced was blood. In nucleotides, the CDR3 is TGCAGTGCTAGTTCTCCTGGGACCCTCTACAATGAGCAGTTCTTC. This codes for CSASSPGTLYNEQFF.